This TCR beta chain was found in a study of human T cells and chemical hapten exposure. TCRdb re-called the 5' RACE reads through MiXCR, storing one row per CDR3 protein. The repertoire holds around 140,000 distinct CDR3 sequences, with over 3.5% as singletons. Before extraction, the whole blood was not fractionated, and total RNA was taken from it. The V end was cut by 3 bases, the J end by 3 bases, with 14 bases between. The germline V gene has CDR1 MGHDK and CDR2 SYGVNS. There are 15 residues in the CDR3. V usage is TRBV25-1 and J usage is TRBJ1-1; D is unclear. The clonotype was recovered from a female donor in good health. This chain's CDR3 is CASSEYPGTDTEAFF. The DNA for the CDR3 is TGTGCCAGCAGTGAGTATCCCGGAACTGACACTGAAGCTTTCTTT.